These 18 T cell receptor beta chains came from one sample sequenced in a study of T-cell reconstitution after alpha-beta-depleted transplantation in children. The TCRbeta library incorporated unique molecular identifiers. TCRdb used MiXCR to reprocess the PCR reads, holding one entry per CDR3 protein. The sample lists hundreds of thousands of distinct CDR3 sequences, about an eighth occurring once. Specimen: PBMCs, collected before TCRalphabeta/CD19-depleted stem cell transplant. These receptors were collected from a girl aged 2-10 years with congenital amegakaryocytic thrombocytopenia, due to receive a stem cell transplant.

In regard to this clonotype: A much larger clone is a single base away; this may be a read error. As DNA, the CDR3 is TGTGCCAGCAGCTTATGGTACTCCTACGGGCAGTACTTC. This sequence encodes CASSLWYSYGQYF. The chain employs TRBV7-2 and TRBJ2-7; D gene ambiguous. This CDR3 is 13 amino acids long. The V gene's germline CDR1 is SGHTA and CDR2 FQGNSA.

The J gene is TRBJ1-1, the V gene TRBV18; 7 nucleotides line up with TRBD1. Trimming cost V 6 bases and J 11 bases; bases outside gene matches: 12. Germline V CDR1 and CDR2: KGHSH, LQKENI. The CDR3 loop spans 13 amino acids. DNA for the CDR3: TGTGCCAGCTCCCTCGGGGAGGGGGCGCTGGCTTTCTTT. This gives the protein CASSLGEGALAFF.

This clonotype was seen a handful of times. The chain combines TRBV29-1 with TRBJ2-7, with TRBD1 identical over 7 bases. V was pared by 1 base and J by 3 bases, with 9 bases of the junction left unmatched. Germline V gene lookup returns CDR1 SQVTM and CDR2 ANQGSEA. The CDR3 totals 15 residues. CDR3 sequence: CSVEGAGGIDYEQYF. CDR3 sequence (DNA): TGCAGCGTTGAAGGGGCAGGGGGTATTGACTACGAGCAGTACTTC.

This clonotype was seen only a few times. This CDR3 is CASSVGSSGDQPQHF. The CDR3 region has the DNA TGTGCCAGCAGCGTAGGCTCGTCGGGGGATCAGCCCCAGCATTTT. This chain uses TRBV9 with TRBJ1-5, with D possibly TRBD1 on 5 matching bases. Germline assignment: CDR1 SGDLS and CDR2 YYNGEE. The CDR3 sequence is 15 residues long. Trimming stripped 0 bases from V and 5 bases from J, with 12 bases between.

This clonotype was found many times. This chain uses TRBV6-5 with TRBJ1-1; D unresolved. Germline values: CDR1 MNHEY, CDR2 SVGAGI. The CDR3 runs to 14 residues. V was clipped by 2 bases and J by 6 bases, with 13 bases between them. The CDR3 region has the DNA TGTGCCAGCAGTTACATAGAGTTAGATCCTGAAGCTTTCTTT. Its protein is CASSYIELDPEAFF.

This clonotype occurred many times. V and J are TRBV7-2 and TRBJ2-5; D remains ambiguous. The V end was cut by 5 bases, the J end by 0 bases, with 10 bases between. The CDR3 contains 14 residues. Germline assignment: CDR1 SGHTA and CDR2 FQGNSA. CDR3 nucleotide sequence: TGTGCCAGCAGCCTCCGACGAAACCAAGAGACCCAGTACTTC. Its translation: CASSLRRNQETQYF.

This clonotype has just a few counts. V gene TRBV7-8 combines with J gene TRBJ2-5; maybe TRBD2 (5 bases). The V end lost 3 bases, the J end lost 5 bases, and 19 bases lay between the germline ends. The V gene's germline CDR1 is SGHVS and CDR2 FQNEAQ. The CDR3 runs to 16 residues. This CDR3 is CASSFHPRAQWETQYF. The CDR3 DNA reads as TGTGCCAGCAGCTTCCACCCGAGGGCCCAGTGGGAGACCCAGTACTTC.

This clonotype has a count of ten or more. The gene calls are TRBV5-1 and TRBJ1-2, with 8 positions matching TRBD1. Germline assignment: CDR1 SGHRS and CDR2 YFSETQ. The CDR3 totals 15 residues. With 0 bases clipped from V and 4 bases from J, the junction kept 5 bases outside the gene matches. In DNA, the CDR3 is TGCGCCAGCAGCTTGGAGGACAGGGAAATCTATGGCTACACCTTC. Protein: CASSLEDREIYGYTF.

This clonotype was observed a few times. This chain connects TRBV30 to TRBJ1-5; TRBD1 might be the D (6 bases). CDR1 is GTSNPN, CDR2 SVGIG, per germline (reference sequence). Trimming removed 2 bases from V and 4 bases from J, with 9 bases in between. The CDR3 covers 13 residues. The DNA for the CDR3 is TGTGCCTGGAGTCTAACAGGGAATCAGCCCCAGCATTTT. It codes for CAWSLTGNQPQHF.

This clonotype occurred a few times. This chain joins TRBV7-8 and TRBJ1-5; 9 bases are a match to TRBD1. V dropped 3 bases and J dropped 10; count of bases not matched to a gene: 13. This CDR3 has 16 residues. Germline CDR1 is SGHVS and CDR2 is FQNEAQ. CDR3 sequence reads: CASSLSMSGQGIPQHF. The CDR3, as DNA: TGTGCCAGCAGCTTGTCTATGTCGGGACAGGGAATTCCCCAGCATTTT.

The chain is built from TRBV20-1 and TRBJ1-5; D not resolved. CDR3 length: 14 residues. The V end lost 0 bases, the J end lost 4 bases, and 10 bases lay between the germline ends. Germline V CDR1 and CDR2: DFQATT, SNEGSKA (reference sequence). The CDR3 loop is CSARDLLSNQPQHF. The CDR3 DNA is TGCAGTGCTAGAGATTTGCTCTCAAATCAGCCCCAGCATTTT.

This clonotype was picked up many times. The chain joins TRBV11-1 to TRBJ2-7; perhaps TRBD2 as D (5 bases). In germline, CDR1 is SGHAT, CDR2 FQDESV (reference sequence). The CDR3 loop spans 14 amino acids. V lost 2 bases to trimming and J lost 2 bases, with 10 bases between them. The CDR3 nucleotides read TGTGCCAGCAGCTTATCGGACTCCGCCTACGAGCAGTACTTC. Its protein product is CASSLSDSAYEQYF. Combining the CDR3 with reference TRBV11-1 and TRBJ2-7 gives the whole variable domain EAEVAQSPRYKITEKSQAVAFWCDPISGHATLYWYRQILGQGPELLVQFQDESVVDDSQLPKDRFSAERLKGVDSTLKIQPAELGDSAMYLCASSLSDSAYEQYFGPGTRLTVT.

This clonotype came up a few times. This chain links TRBV7-9 with TRBJ2-7; weak D call: TRBD1 (6 bases). Germline loops: CDR1 SEHNR, CDR2 FQNEAQ (reference sequence). The V end was cut by 5 bases, the J end by 4 bases, with 12 bases between. This CDR3 spans 13 amino acids. Written as DNA, the CDR3 is TGTGCCAGCAGCGCCTCAGGGGCTTACGAGCAGTACTTC. Amino acid sequence: CASSASGAYEQYF.

This clonotype occurred many times. The chain combines TRBV5-1 with TRBJ2-1; possibly TRBD2 for D (7 bases). The V end was cut by 3 bases, the J end by 8 bases, with 18 bases between. Germline V gene sequence: CDR1 SGHRS, CDR2 YFSETQ. There are 15 residues in the CDR3. The DNA of the CDR3 is TGCGCCAGCAGCTGGAGGGGGGGCCACTGGGATGAGCAGTTCTTC. Amino acid sequence: CASSWRGGHWDEQFF.

This clonotype came up a few times. The chain couples TRBV20-1 to TRBJ1-2, with a weak D call TRBD1 (5 bases). Germline CDR1 is DFQATT and CDR2 is SNEGSKA (reference sequence). The length of the CDR3 is 12 residues. V shed 3 bases and J shed 2 bases, with 7 bases lying between them. The CDR3 region has the DNA TGCAGTGCTAGGACAGAGAACTATGGCTACACCTTC. It encodes CSARTENYGYTF.

This clonotype occurred many times. The V call is TRBV7-8, the J call TRBJ2-4; the D gene is possibly TRBD1 (5 bases). Germline-derived CDR1 and CDR2 are SGHVS and FQNEAQ. The CDR3 totals 16 residues. Trimming cost V 2 bases and J 6 bases, with 17 bases left between them. The CDR3: CASSLWARQTVNIQYF. DNA for the CDR3: TGTGCCAGCAGCTTATGGGCCAGACAGACCGTAAACATTCAGTACTTC.

This clonotype was found a few times. The chain employs TRBV20-1 and TRBJ2-1, with TRBD2 matching 9 bases. Per the germline V gene, CDR1 is DFQATT and CDR2 is SNEGSKA (reference sequence). Trimming at V came to 4 bases and at J to 9 bases, leaving 13 bases not matched to a gene. This CDR3 region has 15 residues. CDR3 region: CSANPLGLASFEQFF. DNA for the CDR3: TGCAGTGCTAACCCTCTCGGACTAGCGAGTTTTGAGCAGTTCTTC.

This clonotype was seen a few times. This chain joins TRBV24-1 and TRBJ1-1; D may be TRBD1 (6 bases). CDR1 and CDR2 from the germline V gene are KGHDR and SFDVKD. The CDR3 consists of 14 residues. The V gene lost 3 bases and the J gene lost 4 bases, with 11 bases spanning the gap. The CDR3 protein is CATSDPRGPTEAFF. The CDR3 DNA sequence: TGTGCCACCAGTGATCCCAGGGGACCCACTGAAGCTTTCTTT.